These 8 T cell receptor beta chains originate from one sample sequenced in a study of T cell responses to AZD1222 COVID-19 vaccine. Produced via immunoSEQ multiplex PCR; TCRdb's table is partial and in-frame only. The sample contains about 160,000 clones, 91% of which appear only once. This material consisted of peripheral blood, taken on day 0 of AZD1222 vaccination. Source of these receptors: an adult in good health.

V usage is TRBV9 and J usage is TRBJ2-5, with 9 positions matching TRBD2. The ends lost 3 bases at V and 7 bases at J; junction bases unmatched: 13. This CDR3 contains 16 residues. Germline V gene sequence: CDR1 SGDLS, CDR2 YYNGEE. This chain's CDR3 is CASSASPGREGRTQYF. Here the CDR3 DNA reads TGTGCCAGCAGCGCTAGCCCAGGGCGGGAGGGGAGGACCCAGTACTTC.

The chain has TRBV7-2 and TRBJ1-5, with D maybe TRBD1 (5 bases). The germline V gene has CDR1 SGHTA and CDR2 FQGNSA. V lost 4 bases and J lost 1, with 14 bases in between. This CDR3 contains 16 residues. The CDR3 DNA is TGTGCCAGCAGCTCCCAGGGTGCGGGGAGCAATCAGCCCCAGCATTTT. It specifies CASSSQGAGSNQPQHF.

This chain uses TRBV6-5 with TRBJ1-4; D unresolved. The ends were cut back, 6 bases at V and 0 bases at J, with 8 bases in the middle. CDR1 and CDR2 from the germline V gene are MNHEY and SVGAGI. CDR3 length: 14 amino acids. The CDR3 here is CASRLGPTNEKLFF. As DNA, the CDR3 is TGTGCCAGCAGACTAGGACCAACTAATGAAAAACTGTTTTTT.

The chain recombines TRBV21-1 with TRBJ2-1; the table names TRBD2, a call not compared with the DNA. TRBV21-1 is given as a pseudogene. The CDR3 runs 16 residues. The CDR3 spells CASSKGLAGDHNEQFF. As DNA, the CDR3 is TGTGCCAGCAGCAAGGGGCTAGCGGGAGACCACAATGAGCAGTTCTTC.

The rearrangement joins TRBV2 to TRBJ1-5, with unresolved D. CDR3 length equals 19 residues. From germline, CDR1 is SNHLY and CDR2 FYNNEI. The V gene lost 5 bases and the J gene lost 0 bases, with 23 bases spanning the gap. The chain's CDR3 is CASSNHPFMGRNSNQPQHF. The CDR3 DNA reads TGTGCCAGCAGTAACCACCCCTTCATGGGGAGAAATAGCAATCAGCCCCAGCATTTT. The full variable domain, with the rest looked up from reference TRBV2 and TRBJ1-5, is EPEVTQTPSHQVTQMGQEVILRCVPISNHLYFYWYRQILGQKVEFLVSFYNNEISEKSEIFDDQFSVERPDGSNFTLKIRSTKLEDSAMYFCASSNHPFMGRNSNQPQHFGDGTRLSIL.

The rearrangement uses TRBV2 and TRBJ2-7, with D perhaps matching TRBD2 (5 bases). Germline assignment: CDR1 SNHLY and CDR2 FYNNEI. This CDR3 has 17 amino acids. The V gene lost 2 bases and the J gene lost 5 bases, with 22 bases spanning the gap. CDR3 in amino acids: CASSEPDETTTSDEQYF. The CDR3 DNA is TGTGCCAGCAGTGAACCGGACGAGACTACCACTTCCGACGAGCAGTACTTC.

Comment on this clone: The same CDR3 also results from other DNA sequences found in this sample. V and J are TRBV4-1 and TRBJ1-2; D remains unclear. The length of the CDR3 is 13 residues. CDR1 and CDR2 from the germline V gene are MGHRA and YSYEKL. V lost 0 bases, J lost 8 bases, and 10 bases lay in between. The chain's CDR3 is CASSQDEGYGYTF. For the CDR3, the DNA is TGCGCCAGCAGCCAAGATGAAGGATACGGCTACACCTTC.

This chain uses TRBV3-1 (or the pseudogene TRBV3-2) with TRBJ1-3; 8 bases match TRBD1. The V and J ends lost 1 base and 4 bases, in that order; junction bases with no gene match: 9. This CDR3 region has 17 residues. Germline V CDR1 and CDR2: LGHDT, YNNKEL (reference sequence). CDR3 region: CASSQGSQGAGGNTIYF. CDR3 DNA sequence: TGTGCCAGCAGCCAAGGGTCCCAGGGGGCAGGAGGAAACACCATATATTTT.